These 23 T cell receptor beta chains originate from one sample sequenced in a study of CD8 T cells in Susac syndrome. With random hexamers, roughly 0.45 to 1 ug RNA was reverse transcribed. TCRdb analysed the immunoSEQ multiplex PCR reads with MiXCR anew, one entry per CDR3 protein. Of about 120,000 distinct CDR3 sequences listed, 95% to 96% are singletons. The sample consisted of CD4+ T cells from PBMCs. All receptors derive from a human donor with Susac syndrome.

The chain combines TRBV30 with TRBJ2-1; perhaps D is TRBD1 or TRBD2 (6 bases each). V was cut by 0 bases and J by 12 bases, with 21 bases left in between. Germline assignment: CDR1 GTSNPN and CDR2 SVGIG (reference sequence). This CDR3 is built from 15 residues. DNA for the CDR3: TGTGCCTGGAGTGTAAATTGGGCTAGCGAAGGGGGGCAGTTCTTC. Protein product: CAWSVNWASEGGQFF.

The CDR3 region has the DNA TGTGCCAGCAGCCCCGACTACAGCTATGGCTACACCTTC. Encoded protein: CASSPDYSYGYTF. This chain connects TRBV9 to TRBJ1-2; D is unclear. The CDR3 is 13 residues long. Looked up from germline, CDR1 is SGDLS and CDR2 is YYNGEE. With 4 bases removed from V and 4 bases from J, the gap between germline ends came to 11 bases.

The chain is built from TRBV20-1 and TRBJ1-1; D might be TRBD1 (5 bases). The CDR3 contains 16 residues. Germline V gene data show CDR1 as DFQATT and CDR2 as SNEGSKA (reference sequence). The V end was cut by 3 bases, the J end by 0 bases, with 17 bases between. The CDR3 here is CSARAPGRIMNTEAFF. CDR3 DNA: TGCAGTGCTAGGGCCCCGGGACGGATTATGAACACTGAAGCTTTCTTT.

The gene calls are TRBV5-1 and TRBJ1-1; a weak D match, TRBD1 (6 bases). Trimming stripped 4 bases from V and 5 bases from J, with 21 bases between. The CDR3 covers 16 residues. Germline V gene data show CDR1 as SGHRS and CDR2 as YFSETQ. The CDR3, as DNA: TGCGCCAGCAGCCCCGCTCGCGGACAGAGGGAAACTGAAGCTTTCTTT. Translating gives CASSPARGQRETEAFF.

V is TRBV20-1 and J is TRBJ2-1, with a tentative D call TRBD2 (5 bases). This CDR3 comprises 16 residues. The V end was cut by 0 bases, the J end by 3 bases, with 15 bases between. CDR1 is DFQATT, CDR2 SNEGSKA, per germline (reference sequence). CDR3 sequence reads: CSARDGVATNYNEQFF. The DNA of the CDR3 is TGCAGTGCTAGAGATGGGGTTGCGACTAACTACAATGAGCAGTTCTTC.

The CDR3 DNA reads TGTGCCAGCAGCGGGACTAGCGGACACACCGGGGAGCTGTTTTTT. Translated, it gives CASSGTSGHTGELFF. This rearrangement joins TRBV12-3 or TRBV12-4 to TRBJ2-2; 11 nucleotides align to TRBD2. With V trimmed by 6 bases and J by 3 bases, 3 bases remained unmatched. CDR3 length: 15 residues.

The V gene is TRBV20-1, the J gene TRBJ2-1; no firm D call. This CDR3 is 13 amino acids long. The germline V gene encodes CDR1 DFQATT and CDR2 SNEGSKA (reference sequence). V was cut by 4 bases and J by 9 bases, with 16 bases left in between. CDR3 sequence reads: CSAIRPQGSEQFF. The CDR3 DNA sequence: TGCAGTGCTATCCGACCCCAAGGAAGTGAGCAGTTCTTC.

The V gene is TRBV12-3 or TRBV12-4, the J gene TRBJ1-4; no reliable D call. Trimming stripped 6 bases from V and 8 bases from J, with 13 bases between. The CDR3 length is 13 residues. The CDR3 spells CASREIIREKLFF. Written as DNA, the CDR3 is TGTGCCAGCAGGGAAATCATCAGGGAAAAACTGTTTTTT.

The chain carries TRBV20-1 and TRBJ2-7, with 10 nucleotides matching TRBD1. The germline gives CDR1 DFQATT, CDR2 SNEGSKA (reference sequence). The CDR3 totals 16 residues. After removal of 3 bases from V and 6 bases from J, the junction contained 14 bases not matched to a gene. The chain's CDR3 is CSASPTSDRGQGEQYF. The DNA of the CDR3 is TGCAGTGCTAGCCCTACTTCAGACAGGGGGCAGGGCGAGCAGTACTTC.

In the case of this clonotype: At one of its ends the junction is not consistent with the germline gene, which may arise from a read error. V usage is TRBV7-9 and J usage is TRBJ2-6; D may be TRBD1 (6 bases). Per germline, CDR1 SEHNR and CDR2 FQNEAQ (reference sequence). CDR3 length: 15 residues. The CDR3 here is CASSLGGTGANVLTF. The DNA for the CDR3 is TGTGCCAGCAGTTTAGGGGGAACTGGGGCCAACGTCCTGACTTTC.

The chain couples TRBV9 to TRBJ2-3; D unclear. This CDR3 has 15 residues. Germline lookup yields CDR1 SGDLS and CDR2 YYNGEE. V was clipped by 4 bases and J by 0 bases, with 12 bases between them. As DNA, the CDR3 is TGTGCCAGCAGCAGTTCGGATCACAGCACAGATACGCAGTATTTT. This codes for CASSSSDHSTDTQYF. The full variable domain, with the rest looked up from reference TRBV9 and TRBJ2-3, is DSGVTQTPKHLITATGQRVTLRCSPRSGDLSVYWYQQSLDQGLQFLIQYYNGEERAKGNILERFSAQQFPDLHSELNLSSLELGDSALYFCASSSSDHSTDTQYFGPGTRLTVL.

The chain recombines TRBV20-1 with TRBJ2-4; 11 bases are shared with TRBD1. V dropped 6 bases and J dropped 9; count of bases not matched to a gene: 13. This CDR3 region has 15 residues. The germline CDR1 and CDR2 sequences are DFQATT and SNEGSKA (reference sequence). The CDR3 region has the DNA TGCAGTGCCTCGTCGGACAGGGGGCCATTGGGCATTCAGTACTTC. It is translated as CSASSDRGPLGIQYF.

The V gene is TRBV6-5, the J gene TRBJ1-1; 9 bases align to TRBD1. The V segment lost 5 bases and the J segment 0 bases; nucleotides outside the gene matches: 4. Per the germline V gene, CDR1 is MNHEY and CDR2 is SVGAGI. The CDR3 sequence is 15 residues long. DNA of the CDR3: TGTGCCAGCAGTCTACAGGGGGCTCTGAACACTGAAGCTTTCTTT. It yields the protein CASSLQGALNTEAFF.

The chain carries TRBV11-3 and TRBJ1-1; D is perhaps TRBD1 (6 bases). The germline CDR1 and CDR2 sequences are SGHNT and YENEEA. The V and J ends lost 7 bases and 1 base respectively, with 13 bases between them. The CDR3 is 14 amino acids. The CDR3 DNA sequence: TGTGCCAGCACACCGGGACAAGGGAACACTGAAGCTTTCTTT. This codes for CASTPGQGNTEAFF.

The chain joins TRBV7-9 to TRBJ2-7, with D perhaps assigned TRBD1 or TRBD2 (5 bases each). V lost 5 bases to trimming and J lost 5 bases, with 16 bases between them. Germline V lookup: CDR1 SEHNR, CDR2 FQNEAQ (reference sequence). This CDR3 contains 14 residues. The CDR3 nucleotides are TGTGCCAGCAGCGGGGGTAGGGCCATGGACGAGCAGTACTTC. Translation: CASSGGRAMDEQYF.

The chain recombines TRBV2 with TRBJ1-2, with D uncertain. CDR3 length: 11 residues. Germline loops: CDR1 SNHLY, CDR2 FYNNEI. The V end lost 4 bases, the J end lost 7 bases, and 7 bases lay between the germline ends. CDR3 in amino acids: CASSVSVGYTF. CDR3 in DNA: TGTGCCAGCAGTGTATCGGTTGGCTACACCTTC.

The V gene is TRBV9, the J gene TRBJ2-3, with 8 positions matching TRBD1. Germline CDR1 and CDR2: SGDLS and YYNGEE. V lost 3 bases, J lost 3 bases, and 6 bases stayed unmatched. This CDR3 contains 15 residues. The CDR3 loop reads CASSARQGRTDTQYF. The CDR3 bases are TGTGCCAGCAGCGCCCGACAGGGGAGGACAGATACGCAGTATTTT.

This clonotype has just a few counts. J is TRBJ2-1 and V is TRBV6-5, with D perhaps assigned TRBD1 or TRBD2 (5 bases each). The ends were cut back, 6 bases at V and 12 bases at J, with 12 bases in the middle. Germline-derived CDR1 and CDR2 are MNHEY and SVGAGI. This CDR3 has 11 residues. The CDR3 sequence: CASRGRGPQFF. DNA for the CDR3: TGTGCCAGCAGGGGCCGGGGACCGCAGTTCTTC.

This rearrangement joins TRBV7-2 to TRBJ2-1; D ambiguous. Trimming cost V 3 bases and J 4 bases, with 4 bases left between them. This CDR3 contains 12 residues. Germline CDR1 SGHTA, CDR2 FQGNSA. CDR3 sequence reads: CASSFGYNEQFF. The CDR3 coding sequence is TGTGCCAGCAGCTTTGGATACAATGAGCAGTTCTTC. Full variable domain (missing parts from reference TRBV7-2 and TRBJ2-1): GAGVSQSPSNKVTEKGKDVELRCDPISGHTALYWYRQSLGQGLEFLIYFQGNSAPDKSGLPSDRFSAERTGGSVSTLTIQRTQQEDSAVYLCASSFGYNEQFFGPGTRLTVL.

This chain joins TRBV5-1 and TRBJ2-5, with 10 bases fitting TRBD1. Germline-derived CDR1 and CDR2 are SGHRS and YFSETQ. This CDR3 has 14 residues. V gave up 3 bases and J gave up 5 bases; unmatched junction bases: 4. This chain's CDR3 is CASSSTGGGETQYF. DNA of the CDR3: TGCGCCAGCAGCTCGACAGGGGGCGGGGAGACCCAGTACTTC. The whole variable domain, remainder taken from reference TRBV5-1 and TRBJ2-5, is KAGVTQTPRYLIKTRGQQVTLSCSPISGHRSVSWYQQTPGQGLQFLFEYFSETQRNKGNFPGRFSGRQFSNSRSEMNVSTLELGDSALYLCASSSTGGGETQYFGPGTRLLVL.

The V and J genes are TRBV4-2 and TRBJ2-1; tentative D call: TRBD2 (5 bases). CDR3 length equals 17 residues. Trimming took off 0 bases at V and 2 bases at J, with 14 bases between the two ends. Germline V gene sequence: CDR1 LGHNA, CDR2 YNFKEQ. The CDR3 DNA is TGTGCCAGCAGCCAAGATCATTCGGCTAGCACCTACAATGAGCAGTTCTTC. Its protein is CASSQDHSASTYNEQFF.

This chain uses TRBV4-2 with TRBJ2-7; TRBD2 aligns across 9 bases. Germline CDR1 reads LGHNA; CDR2 reads YNFKEQ. The CDR3 extends over 16 amino acids. V lost 3 bases, J lost 7 bases, and 13 bases stayed unmatched. The CDR3 region is CASSQAGGPGDREQYF. DNA for the CDR3: TGTGCCAGCAGCCAGGCGGGAGGGCCCGGTGACAGAGAGCAGTACTTC.

The chain recombines TRBV13 with TRBJ2-5, with D maybe TRBD2 (5 bases). The CDR3 has 12 amino acids. Trimming stripped 8 bases from V and 2 bases from J, with 9 bases between. Looked up from germline, CDR1 is PRHDT and CDR2 is FYEKMQ (reference sequence). CDR3 in amino acids: CASSTGQETQYF. The DNA for the CDR3 is TGTGCCAGCTCCACGGGGCAAGAGACCCAGTACTTC.